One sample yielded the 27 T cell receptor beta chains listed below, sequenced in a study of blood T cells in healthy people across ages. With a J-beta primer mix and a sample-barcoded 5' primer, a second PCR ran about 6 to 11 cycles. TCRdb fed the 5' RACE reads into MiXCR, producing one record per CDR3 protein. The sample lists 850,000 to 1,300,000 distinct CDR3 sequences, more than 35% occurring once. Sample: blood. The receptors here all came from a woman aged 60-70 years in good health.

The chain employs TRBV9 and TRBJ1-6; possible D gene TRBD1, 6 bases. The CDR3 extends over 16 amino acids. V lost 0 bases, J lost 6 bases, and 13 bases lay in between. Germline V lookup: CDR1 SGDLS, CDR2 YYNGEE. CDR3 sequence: CASSVVAGVGNSPLHF. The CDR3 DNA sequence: TGTGCCAGCAGCGTAGTAGCAGGGGTTGGTAATTCACCCCTCCACTTT.

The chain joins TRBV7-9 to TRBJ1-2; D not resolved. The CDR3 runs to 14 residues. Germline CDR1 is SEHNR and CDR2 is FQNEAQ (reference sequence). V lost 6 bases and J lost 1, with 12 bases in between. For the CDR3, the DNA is TGTGCCAGCAGTCTCGACGGGGTTAACTATGGCTACACCTTC. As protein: CASSLDGVNYGYTF.

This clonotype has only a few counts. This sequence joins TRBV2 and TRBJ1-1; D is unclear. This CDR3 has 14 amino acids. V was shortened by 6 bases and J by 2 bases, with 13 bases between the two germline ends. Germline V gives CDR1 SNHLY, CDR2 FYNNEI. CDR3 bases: TGTGCCAGCAGCCGGGGATCCACAAACACTGAAGCTTTCTTT. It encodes CASSRGSTNTEAFF.

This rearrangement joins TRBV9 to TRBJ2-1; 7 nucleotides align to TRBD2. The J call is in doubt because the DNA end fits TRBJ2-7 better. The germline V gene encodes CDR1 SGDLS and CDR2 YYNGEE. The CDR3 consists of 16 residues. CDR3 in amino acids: CASSVQGGRPYNEQYF. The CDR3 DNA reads TGTGCCAGCAGCGTACAGGGCGGGAGACCTTACAATGAGCAGTACTTC.

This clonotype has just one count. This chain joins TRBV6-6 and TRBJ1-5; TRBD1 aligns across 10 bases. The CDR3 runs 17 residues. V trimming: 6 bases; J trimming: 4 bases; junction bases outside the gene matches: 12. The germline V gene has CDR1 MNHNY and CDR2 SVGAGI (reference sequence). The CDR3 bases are TGTGCCAGCAGGCCCATGATTAGGACAGGGGGTAATCAGCCCCAGCATTTT. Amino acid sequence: CASRPMIRTGGNQPQHF.

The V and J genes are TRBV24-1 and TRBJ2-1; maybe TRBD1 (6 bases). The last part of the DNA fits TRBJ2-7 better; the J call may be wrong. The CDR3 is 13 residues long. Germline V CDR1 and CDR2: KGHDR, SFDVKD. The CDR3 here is CATSDSGDNEQYF. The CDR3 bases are TGTGCCACCAGTGATTCCGGGGACAATGAGCAGTACTTC.

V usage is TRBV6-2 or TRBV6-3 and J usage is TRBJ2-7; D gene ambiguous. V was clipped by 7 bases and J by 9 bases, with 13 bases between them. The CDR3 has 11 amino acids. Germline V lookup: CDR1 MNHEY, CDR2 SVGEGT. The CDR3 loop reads CASTGPVGQYF. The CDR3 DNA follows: TGTGCCAGCACCGGGCCGGTCGGGCAGTACTTC.

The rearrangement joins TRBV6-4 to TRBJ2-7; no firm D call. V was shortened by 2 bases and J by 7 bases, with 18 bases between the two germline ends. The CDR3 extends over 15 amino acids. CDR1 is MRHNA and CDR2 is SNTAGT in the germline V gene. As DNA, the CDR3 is TGTGCCAGCAGTGACGAGGCTAGACCTTACAATGAGCAGTACTTC. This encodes CASSDEARPYNEQYF.

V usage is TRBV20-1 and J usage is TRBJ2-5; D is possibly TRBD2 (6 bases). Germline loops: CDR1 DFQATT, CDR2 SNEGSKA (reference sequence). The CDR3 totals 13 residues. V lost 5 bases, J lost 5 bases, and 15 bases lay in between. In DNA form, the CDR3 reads TGCAGTGCTCTAGGAGGGGCCGGCGAGACCCAGTACTTC. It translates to CSALGGAGETQYF.

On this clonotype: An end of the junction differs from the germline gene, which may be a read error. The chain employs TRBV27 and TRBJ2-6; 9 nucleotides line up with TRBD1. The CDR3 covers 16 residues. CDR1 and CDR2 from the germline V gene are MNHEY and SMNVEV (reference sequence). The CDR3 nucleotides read TGTGCCAGCAGTTTAAACAGGGGGCTTGGGGCCAGCGTCCTGACTTTC. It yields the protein CASSLNRGLGASVLTF.

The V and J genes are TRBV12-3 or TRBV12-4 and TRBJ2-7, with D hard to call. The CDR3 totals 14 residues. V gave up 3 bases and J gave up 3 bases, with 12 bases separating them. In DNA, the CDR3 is TGTGCCAGCAGTTTCGGCCAGCCCTACTACGAGCAGTACTTC. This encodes CASSFGQPYYEQYF.

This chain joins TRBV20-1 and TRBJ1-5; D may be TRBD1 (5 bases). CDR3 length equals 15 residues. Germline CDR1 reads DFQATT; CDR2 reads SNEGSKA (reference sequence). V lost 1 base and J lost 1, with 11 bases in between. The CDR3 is CSARGGALSNQPQHF. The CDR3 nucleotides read TGCAGTGCTAGAGGGGGCGCCTTGAGCAATCAGCCCCAGCATTTT.

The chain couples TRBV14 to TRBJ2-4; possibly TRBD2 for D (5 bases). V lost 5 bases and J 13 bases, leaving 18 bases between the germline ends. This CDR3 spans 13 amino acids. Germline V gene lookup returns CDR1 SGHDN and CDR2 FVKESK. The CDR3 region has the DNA TGTGCCAGCAGCAACTTAGCGCGAGAGGAGCAGTACTTC. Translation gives CASSNLAREEQYF.

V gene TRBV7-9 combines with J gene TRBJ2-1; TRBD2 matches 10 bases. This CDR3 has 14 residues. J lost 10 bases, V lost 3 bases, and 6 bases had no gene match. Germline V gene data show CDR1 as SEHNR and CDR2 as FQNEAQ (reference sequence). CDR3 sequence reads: CASSFPGLAREQFF. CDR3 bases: TGTGCCAGCAGCTTCCCGGGACTAGCGAGGGAGCAGTTCTTC. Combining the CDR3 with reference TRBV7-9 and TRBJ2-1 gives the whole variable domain DTGVSQNPRHKITKRGQNVTFRCDPISEHNRLYWYRQTLGQGPEFLTYFQNEAQLEKSRLLSDRFSAERPKGSFSTLEIQRTEQGDSAMYLCASSFPGLAREQFFGPGTRLTVL.

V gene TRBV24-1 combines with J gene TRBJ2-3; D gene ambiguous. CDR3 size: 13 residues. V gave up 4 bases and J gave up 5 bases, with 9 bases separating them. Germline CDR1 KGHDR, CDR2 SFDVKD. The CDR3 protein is CATSEPGVDTQYF. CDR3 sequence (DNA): TGTGCCACCAGTGAGCCCGGAGTAGATACGCAGTATTTT.

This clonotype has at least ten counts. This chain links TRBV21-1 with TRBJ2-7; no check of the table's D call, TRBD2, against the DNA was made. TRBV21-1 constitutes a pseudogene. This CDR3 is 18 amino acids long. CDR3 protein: CASNTIGLAGPPTYEQYF. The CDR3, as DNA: TGTGCCAGCAACACCATCGGGCTAGCGGGACCTCCCACCTACGAGCAGTACTTC.

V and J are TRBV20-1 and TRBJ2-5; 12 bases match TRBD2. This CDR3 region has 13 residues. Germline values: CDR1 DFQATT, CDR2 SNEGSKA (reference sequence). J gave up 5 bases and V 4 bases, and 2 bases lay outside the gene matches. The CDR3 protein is CSATLAGGETQYF. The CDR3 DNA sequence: TGCAGTGCTACCCTAGCGGGAGGGGAGACCCAGTACTTC.

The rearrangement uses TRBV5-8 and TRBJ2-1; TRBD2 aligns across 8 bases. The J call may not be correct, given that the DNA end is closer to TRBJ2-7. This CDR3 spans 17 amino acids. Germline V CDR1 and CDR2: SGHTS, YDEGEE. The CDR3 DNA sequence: TGTGCCAGCAGCTTGTGGCCTAGCGGGCTTTCCTACAATGAGCAGTACTTC. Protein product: CASSLWPSGLSYNEQYF.

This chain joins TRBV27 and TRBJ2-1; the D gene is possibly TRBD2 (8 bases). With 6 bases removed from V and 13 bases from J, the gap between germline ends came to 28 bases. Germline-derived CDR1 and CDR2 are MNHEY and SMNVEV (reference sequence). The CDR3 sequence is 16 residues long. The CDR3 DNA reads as TGTGCCAGCAGATCTCCCGGGACAGCCGGGGGGGAGACCCAGTTCTTC. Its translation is CASRSPGTAGGETQFF.

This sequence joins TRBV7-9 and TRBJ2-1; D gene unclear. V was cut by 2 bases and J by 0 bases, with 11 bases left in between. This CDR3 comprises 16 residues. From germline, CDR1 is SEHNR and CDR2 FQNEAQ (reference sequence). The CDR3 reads CASSLLGSVSYNEQFF. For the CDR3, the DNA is TGTGCCAGCAGCTTATTAGGGTCGGTCTCCTACAATGAGCAGTTCTTC.

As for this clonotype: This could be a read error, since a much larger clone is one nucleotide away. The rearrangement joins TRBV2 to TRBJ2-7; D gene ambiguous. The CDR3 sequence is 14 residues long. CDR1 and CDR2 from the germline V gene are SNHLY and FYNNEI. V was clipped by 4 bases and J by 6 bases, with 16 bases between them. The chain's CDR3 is CASSGVSRPCEQYF. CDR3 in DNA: TGTGCCAGCAGTGGTGTCAGCAGACCCTGCGAGCAGTACTTC. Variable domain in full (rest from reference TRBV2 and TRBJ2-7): EPEVTQTPSHQVTQMGQEVILRCVPISNHLYFYWYRQILGQKVEFLVSFYNNEISEKSEIFDDQFSVERPDGSNFTLKIRSTKLEDSAMYFCASSGVSRPCEQYFGPGTRLTVT.

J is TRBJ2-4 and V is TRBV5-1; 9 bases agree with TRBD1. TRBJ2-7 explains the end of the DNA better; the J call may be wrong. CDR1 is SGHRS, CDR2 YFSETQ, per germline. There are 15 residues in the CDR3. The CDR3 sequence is CASSLEGTGFHEQYF. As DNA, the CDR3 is TGCGCCAGCAGCTTGGAAGGGACAGGGTTCCACGAGCAGTACTTC.

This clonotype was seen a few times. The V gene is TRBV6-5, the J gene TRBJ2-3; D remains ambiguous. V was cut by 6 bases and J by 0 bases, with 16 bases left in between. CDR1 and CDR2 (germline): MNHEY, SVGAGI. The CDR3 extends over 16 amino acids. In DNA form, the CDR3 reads TGTGCCAGCAGCGATGTTCCAGGCACTAGCACAGATACGCAGTATTTT. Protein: CASSDVPGTSTDTQYF.

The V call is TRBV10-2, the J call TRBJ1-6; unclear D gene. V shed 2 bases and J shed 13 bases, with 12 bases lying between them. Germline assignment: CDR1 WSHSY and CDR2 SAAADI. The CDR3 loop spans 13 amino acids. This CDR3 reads CASSESEPRPLHF. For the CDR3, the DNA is TGCGCCAGCAGTGAGAGTGAACCCCGGCCCCTCCACTTT.

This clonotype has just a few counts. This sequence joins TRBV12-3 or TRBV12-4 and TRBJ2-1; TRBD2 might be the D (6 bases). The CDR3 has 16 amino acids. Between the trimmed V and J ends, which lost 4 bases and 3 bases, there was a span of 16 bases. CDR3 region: CASSSTPPGGYNEQFF. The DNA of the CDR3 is TGTGCCAGCAGTTCAACCCCCCCCGGGGGCTACAATGAGCAGTTCTTC.

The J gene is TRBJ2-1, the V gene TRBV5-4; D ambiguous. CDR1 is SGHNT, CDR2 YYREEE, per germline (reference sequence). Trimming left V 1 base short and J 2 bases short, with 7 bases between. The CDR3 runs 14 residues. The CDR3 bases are TGTGCCAGCAGCTTGCAGGCCCCCTACAATGAGCAGTTCTTC. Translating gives CASSLQAPYNEQFF.

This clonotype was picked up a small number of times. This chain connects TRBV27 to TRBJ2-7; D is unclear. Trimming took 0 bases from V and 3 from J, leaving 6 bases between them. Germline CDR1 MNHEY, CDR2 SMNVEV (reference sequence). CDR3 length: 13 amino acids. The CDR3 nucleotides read TGTGCCAGCAGTTTATCTGACGGCTACGAGCAGTACTTC. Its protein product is CASSLSDGYEQYF.